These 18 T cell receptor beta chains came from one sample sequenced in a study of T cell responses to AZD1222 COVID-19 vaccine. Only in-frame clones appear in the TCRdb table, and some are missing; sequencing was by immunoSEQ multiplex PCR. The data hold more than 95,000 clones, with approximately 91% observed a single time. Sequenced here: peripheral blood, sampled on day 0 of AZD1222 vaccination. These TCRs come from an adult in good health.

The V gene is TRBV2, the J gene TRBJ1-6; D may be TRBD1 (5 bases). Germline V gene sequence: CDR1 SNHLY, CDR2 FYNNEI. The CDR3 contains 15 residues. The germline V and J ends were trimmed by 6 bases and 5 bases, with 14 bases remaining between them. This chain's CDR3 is CASSPRTTNNSPLHF. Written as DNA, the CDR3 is TGTGCCAGCAGCCCTAGGACAACTAATAATTCACCCCTCCACTTT.

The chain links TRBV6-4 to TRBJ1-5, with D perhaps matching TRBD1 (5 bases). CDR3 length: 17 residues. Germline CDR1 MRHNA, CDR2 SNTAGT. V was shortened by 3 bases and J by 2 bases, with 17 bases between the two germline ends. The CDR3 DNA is TGTGCCAGCAGTGAACCTATCGGGGCGTCGGGCAATCAGCCCCAGCATTTT. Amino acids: CASSEPIGASGNQPQHF.

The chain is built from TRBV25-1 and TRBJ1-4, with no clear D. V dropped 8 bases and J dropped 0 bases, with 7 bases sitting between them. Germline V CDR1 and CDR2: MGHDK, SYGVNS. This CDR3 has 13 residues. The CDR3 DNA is TGTGCCAGCCATAGCCCAACTAATGAAAAACTGTTTTTT. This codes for CASHSPTNEKLFF.

The CDR3 loop is CASGLGTDSGNTIYF. CDR3 DNA: TGTGCTAGTGGTTTAGGGACCGACTCTGGAAACACCATATATTTT. The chain combines TRBV12-5 with TRBJ1-3; D perhaps matches TRBD1 (5 bases). V was shortened by 3 bases and J by 0 bases, with 9 bases between the two germline ends. CDR1 and CDR2 (germline): LGHNT, FRNRAP. This CDR3 has 15 amino acids.

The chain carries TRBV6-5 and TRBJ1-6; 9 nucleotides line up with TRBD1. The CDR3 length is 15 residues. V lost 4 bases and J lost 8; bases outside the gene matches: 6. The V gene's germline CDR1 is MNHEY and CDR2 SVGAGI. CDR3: CASSLTGGVDSPLHF. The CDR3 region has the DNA TGTGCCAGCAGTTTAACAGGGGGCGTAGATTCACCCCTCCACTTT.

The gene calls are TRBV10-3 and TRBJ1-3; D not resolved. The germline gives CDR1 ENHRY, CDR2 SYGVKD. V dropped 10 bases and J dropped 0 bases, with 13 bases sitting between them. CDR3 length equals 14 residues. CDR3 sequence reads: CATWTESSGNTIYF. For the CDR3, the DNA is TGTGCCACTTGGACGGAGAGCTCTGGAAACACCATATATTTT.

CDR3 loop: CASRGPFQGDTIYF. As DNA, the CDR3 is TGTGCCAGCAGGGGGCCTTTCCAAGGGGACACCATATATTTT. The chain employs TRBV6-5 and TRBJ1-3; D possibly corresponds to TRBD1 (5 bases). The CDR3 has 14 residues. Looked up from germline, CDR1 is MNHEY and CDR2 is SVGAGI. V was clipped by 6 bases and J by 8 bases, with 17 bases between them.

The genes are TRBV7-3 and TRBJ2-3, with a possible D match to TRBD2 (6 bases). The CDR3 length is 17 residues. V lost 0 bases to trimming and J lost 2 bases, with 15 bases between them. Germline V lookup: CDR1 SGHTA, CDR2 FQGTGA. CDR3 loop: CASSLTGLHPSTDTQYF. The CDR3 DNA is TGTGCCAGCAGCTTAACGGGACTTCACCCTTCCACAGATACGCAGTATTTT. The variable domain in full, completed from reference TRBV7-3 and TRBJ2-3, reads GAGVSQTPSNKVTEKGKYVELRCDPISGHTALYWYRQSLGQGPEFLIYFQGTGAADDSGLPNDRFFAVRPEGSVSTLKIQRTERGDSAVYLCASSLTGLHPSTDTQYFGPGTRLTVL.

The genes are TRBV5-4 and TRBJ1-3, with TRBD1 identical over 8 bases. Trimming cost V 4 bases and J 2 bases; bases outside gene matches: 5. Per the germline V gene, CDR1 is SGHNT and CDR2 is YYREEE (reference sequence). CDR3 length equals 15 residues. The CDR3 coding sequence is TGTGCCAGCAGCCTGGACAGGGCAGCTGGAAACACCATATATTTT. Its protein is CASSLDRAAGNTIYF. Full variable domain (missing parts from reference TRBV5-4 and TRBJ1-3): ETGVTQSPTHLIKTRGQQVTLRCSSQSGHNTVSWYQQALGQGPQFIFQYYREEENGRGNFPPRFSGLQFPNYSSELNVNALELDDSALYLCASSLDRAAGNTIYFGEGSWLTVV.

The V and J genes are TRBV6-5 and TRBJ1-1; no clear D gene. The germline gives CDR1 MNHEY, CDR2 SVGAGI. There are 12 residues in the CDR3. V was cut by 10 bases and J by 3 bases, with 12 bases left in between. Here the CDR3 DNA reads TGTGCCACCCAGACGAGAGACACTGAAGCTTTCTTT. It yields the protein CATQTRDTEAFF.

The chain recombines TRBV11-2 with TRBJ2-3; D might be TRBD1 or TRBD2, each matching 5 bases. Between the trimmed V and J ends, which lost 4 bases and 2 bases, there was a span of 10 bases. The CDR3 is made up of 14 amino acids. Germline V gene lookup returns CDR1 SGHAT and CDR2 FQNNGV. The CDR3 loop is CASSSRDHTDTQYF. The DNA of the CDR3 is TGTGCCAGCAGCTCCAGGGACCACACAGATACGCAGTATTTT.

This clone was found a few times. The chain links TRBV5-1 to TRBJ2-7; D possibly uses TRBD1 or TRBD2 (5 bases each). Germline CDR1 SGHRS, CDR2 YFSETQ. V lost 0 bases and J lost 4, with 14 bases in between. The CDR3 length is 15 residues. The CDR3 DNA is TGCGCCAGCAGCTTGGAGGCAGGGACCCGTTACGAGCAGTACTTC. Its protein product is CASSLEAGTRYEQYF.

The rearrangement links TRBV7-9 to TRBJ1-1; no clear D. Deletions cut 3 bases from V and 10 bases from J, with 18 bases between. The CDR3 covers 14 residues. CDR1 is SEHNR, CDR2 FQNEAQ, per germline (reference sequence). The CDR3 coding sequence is TGTGCCAGCAGCTTGGAGAGTAACAGTGCGGCAGCTTTCTTT. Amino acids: CASSLESNSAAAFF.

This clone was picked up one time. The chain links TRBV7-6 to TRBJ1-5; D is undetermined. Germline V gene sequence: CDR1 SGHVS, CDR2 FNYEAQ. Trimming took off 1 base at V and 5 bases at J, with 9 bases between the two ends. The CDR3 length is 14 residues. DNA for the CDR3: TGTGCCAGCAGCTTAGGGGGAGGCGATCAGCCCCAGCATTTT. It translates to CASSLGGGDQPQHF. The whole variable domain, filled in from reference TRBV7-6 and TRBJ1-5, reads GAGVSQSPRYKVTKRGQDVALRCDPISGHVSLYWYRQALGQGPEFLTYFNYEAQQDKSGLPNDRFSAERPEGSISTLTIQRTEQRDSAMYRCASSLGGGDQPQHFGDGTRLSIL.

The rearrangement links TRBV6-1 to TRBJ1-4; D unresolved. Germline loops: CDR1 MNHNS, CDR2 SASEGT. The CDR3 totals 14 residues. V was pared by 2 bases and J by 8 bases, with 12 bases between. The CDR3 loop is CASSELRAGEKLFF. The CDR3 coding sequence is TGTGCCAGCAGTGAACTTAGGGCGGGGGAAAAACTGTTTTTT.

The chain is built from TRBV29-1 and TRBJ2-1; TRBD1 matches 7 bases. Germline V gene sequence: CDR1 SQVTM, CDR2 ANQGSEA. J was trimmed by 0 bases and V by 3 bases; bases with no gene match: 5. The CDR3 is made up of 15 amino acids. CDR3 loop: CSVDAGTASYNEQFF. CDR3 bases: TGCAGCGTTGATGCCGGGACAGCCTCCTACAATGAGCAGTTCTTC.

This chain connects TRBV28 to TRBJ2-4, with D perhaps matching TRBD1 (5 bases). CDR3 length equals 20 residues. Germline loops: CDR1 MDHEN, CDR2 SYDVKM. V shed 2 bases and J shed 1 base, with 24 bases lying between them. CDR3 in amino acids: CASSLGMGRAVGSAKNIQYF. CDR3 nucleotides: TGTGCCAGCAGTTTAGGGATGGGCAGGGCGGTTGGATCTGCCAAAAACATTCAGTACTTC.

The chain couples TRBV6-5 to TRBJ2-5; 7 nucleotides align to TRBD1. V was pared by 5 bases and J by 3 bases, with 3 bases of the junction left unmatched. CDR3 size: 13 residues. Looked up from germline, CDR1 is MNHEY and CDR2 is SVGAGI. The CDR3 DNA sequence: TGTGCCAGCAGTCGACAGGGTAAAGAGACCCAGTACTTC. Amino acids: CASSRQGKETQYF.